This T cell receptor beta chain was recorded in a study of OX40 agonist ivuxolimab in advanced cancers. Across the study: Ivuxolimab, which patients received intravenously every 2 weeks, was dosed at 0.01 to 10 mg/kg. Dose-escalation subjects each had hepatocellular carcinoma, melanoma, renal cell or head and neck cancer.

General observations from the study: CD8+ T cells (on average) carried more expanded clones than CD4+ T cells.

CDR1 and CDR2 (germline): SGHRS, YFSETQ. CDR3 length equals 18 residues. The junction had 9 bases not matched to a gene; V was cut back by 3 bases and J by 0 bases. Points on this clone: Its specificity is not known.

TCRdb's table, derived via immunoSEQ multiplex PCR, lists solely in-frame clones and lacks some. The repertoire holds about 61,000 clones, about four fifths seen once, with under 0.6% in the top ten. This sequence joins TRBV5-1 and TRBJ2-2; TRBD1 matches at 9 bases. The sample in question was CD4+ or CD8+ T cells sorted from blood, obtained in a trial of the OX40 agonist ivuxolimab. This TCR derives from an adult with an advanced solid tumor such as melanoma, head and neck, liver or kidney cancer. The CDR3 is CASSSVTGGRPNTGELFF. The CDR3 nucleotides read TGCGCCAGCAGCTCCGTAACAGGGGGCAGACCGAACACCGGGGAGCTGTTTTTT.